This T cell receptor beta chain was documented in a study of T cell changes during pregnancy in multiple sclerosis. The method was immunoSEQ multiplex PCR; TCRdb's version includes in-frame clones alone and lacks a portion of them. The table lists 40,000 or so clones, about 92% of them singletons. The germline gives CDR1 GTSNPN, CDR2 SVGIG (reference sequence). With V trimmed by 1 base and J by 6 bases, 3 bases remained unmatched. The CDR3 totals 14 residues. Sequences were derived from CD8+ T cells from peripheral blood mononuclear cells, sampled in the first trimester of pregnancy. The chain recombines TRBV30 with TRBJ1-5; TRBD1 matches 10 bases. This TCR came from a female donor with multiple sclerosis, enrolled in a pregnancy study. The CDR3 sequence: CAWSEGQGGQPQHF. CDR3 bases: TGTGCCTGGAGTGAAGGACAGGGGGGTCAGCCCCAGCATTTT.